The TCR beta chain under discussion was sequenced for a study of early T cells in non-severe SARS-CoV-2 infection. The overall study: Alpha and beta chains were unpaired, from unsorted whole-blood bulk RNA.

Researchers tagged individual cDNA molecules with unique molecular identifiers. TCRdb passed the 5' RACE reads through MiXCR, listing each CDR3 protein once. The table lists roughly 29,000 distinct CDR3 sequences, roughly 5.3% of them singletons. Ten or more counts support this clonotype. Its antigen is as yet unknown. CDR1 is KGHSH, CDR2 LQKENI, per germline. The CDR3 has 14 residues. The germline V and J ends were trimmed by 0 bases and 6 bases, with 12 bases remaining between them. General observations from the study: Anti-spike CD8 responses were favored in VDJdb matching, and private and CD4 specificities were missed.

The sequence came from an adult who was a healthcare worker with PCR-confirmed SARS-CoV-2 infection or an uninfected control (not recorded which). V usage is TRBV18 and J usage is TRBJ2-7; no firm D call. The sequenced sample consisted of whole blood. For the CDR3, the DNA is TGTGCCAGCTCACCACCGTCCTCGGCCGGCGAGCAGTACTTC. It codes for CASSPPSSAGEQYF.